The rows below give T cell receptor beta chains drawn from one sample of a study of T cell repertoires in cytomegalovirus infection. MiXCR, run by TCRdb on the reads, gives a single entry per CDR3 protein. The data show about 460,000 distinct CDR3 sequences, with about 10% seen just once and about 10% held by the top ten. The material sequenced was PBMCs. These receptors were obtained from a human donor in good health (CMV status not recorded). Some clones in this sample may be carry-over from other donors' samples. The CDR3 runs from the conserved cysteine through the conserved F or W. The D gene is left open where the match is weak. Some rows have no size entry. The others give once, few or many, or a class for an expanded clone.

J gene,V gene,CDR3 length,D gene,clone size,CDR3 DNA,CDR3 protein
TRBJ2-7,TRBV6-1,14,NA,many,TGTGCCAGCAGTGAACCATCAGGAAGTGGCGAGCAGTACTTC,CASSEPSGSGEQYF
TRBJ2-7,TRBV19,15,TRBD1,many,TGTGCCAGCAGTCAACCGGGACAGGGAACCTACGAGCAGTACTTC,CASSQPGQGTYEQYF
TRBJ1-1,TRBV6-2/TRBV6-3,16,TRBD1,many,TGTGCCAGCAGCCAGAGACAGGGGGCTTTGAACACTGAAGCTTTCTTT,CASSQRQGALNTEAFF
TRBJ2-2,TRBV7-2,13,NA,many,TGTGCCAGCAGCCCTCGGAACACCGGGGAGCTGTTTTTT,CASSPRNTGELFF
TRBJ1-4,TRBV6-6,12,NA,many,TGTGCCAGCAGTTACTCGAATGAAAAACTGTTTTTT,CASSYSNEKLFF
TRBJ2-1,TRBV4-1,15,TRBD1,few,TGCGCCAGCAGCCTCTACCGGGACAGGGGGAATGAGCAGTTCTTC,CASSLYRDRGNEQFF
TRBJ1-1,TRBV5-1,14,TRBD1,NA,TGCGCCAGCAGCCGTCGGGACAGGAACACTGAAGCTTTCTTT,CASSRRDRNTEAFF
TRBJ2-1,TRBV14,16,TRBD2,NA,TGTGCCAGCAGCCACCGATTACGACTAGCAGCTGGTGAGCAGTTCTTC,CASSHRLRLAAGEQFF
TRBJ1-5,TRBV20-1,13,NA,NA,TGCAGTGCTAGAAGGGTAAGCAATCAGCCCCAGCATTTT,CSARRVSNQPQHF
TRBJ2-5,TRBV20-1,14,TRBD1,few,TGCAGTGCTAGAGGGACAGGGGGACAAGAGACCCAGTACTTC,CSARGTGGQETQYF
TRBJ2-1,TRBV5-1,15,NA,NA,TGCGCCAGCAGCTTGGCCCCAGGGATCTACAATGAGCAGTTCTTC,CASSLAPGIYNEQFF
TRBJ2-7,TRBV7-8,11,NA,many,TGTGCCAGCAGCCTTAATTCCGAGCAGTACTTC,CASSLNSEQYF
TRBJ1-2,TRBV5-6,15,TRBD1,NA,TGTGCCAGCAGCTTGGAACAGGGGGCGAGGTATGGCTACACCTTC,CASSLEQGARYGYTF
TRBJ1-1,TRBV7-3,13,NA,many,TGTGCCAGCAGTCAGAGGGGGAGCACTGAAGCTTTCTTT,CASSQRGSTEAFF
TRBJ1-3,TRBV11-2,17,NA,many,TGTGCCAGCAGCCCCCCGATTGGTGGGTTCTCTGGAAACACCATATATTTT,CASSPPIGGFSGNTIYF
TRBJ2-1,TRBV19,14,NA,many,TGTGCCAGTAGTCTCTCGACAAACTACAATGAGCAGTTCTTC,CASSLSTNYNEQFF
TRBJ2-7,TRBV20-1,14,TRBD2,few,TGCAGTGCTAGCTGGAGGACTAGCGTCCGTGAGCAGTACTTC,CSASWRTSVREQYF
TRBJ2-2,TRBV20-1,14,NA,few,TGCAGTGCAGATGACAGTACGAACACCGGGGAGCTGTTTTTT,CSADDSTNTGELFF
TRBJ1-1,TRBV11-2,15,NA,many,TGTGCCAGCAGGCCACTACAGGGATTTTCCACTGAAGCTTTCTTT,CASRPLQGFSTEAFF
TRBJ2-2,TRBV7-2,16,NA,many,TGTGCCAGCAGCTTATGGCAGAAGCCGAACACCGGGGAGCTGTTTTTT,CASSLWQKPNTGELFF
TRBJ2-1,TRBV20-1,15,TRBD2,NA,TGCAGTGCCCCGACTAGCGGGAGGTCCTACAATGAGCAGTTCTTC,CSAPTSGRSYNEQFF
TRBJ1-4,TRBV20-1,16,TRBD1,many,TGCAGTGCTAGGGAAACCAACAGGGGGCTTGATGAAAAACTGTTTTTT,CSARETNRGLDEKLFF
TRBJ2-7,TRBV20-1,17,TRBD2,NA,TGCAGTGCTCAGACTAGCGGGACTAGGGTTGCGGCCTACGAGCAGTACTTC,CSAQTSGTRVAAYEQYF
TRBJ1-4,TRBV20-1,14,TRBD1,NA,TGCAGTGCTAGACAGGGGGCAGCTAATGAAAAACTGTTTTTT,CSARQGAANEKLFF
TRBJ2-7,TRBV24-1,17,NA,NA,TGTGCCACCAGTGACCACGCTTATCTAGACGGAACCTACGAGCAGTACTTC,CATSDHAYLDGTYEQYF
TRBJ1-1,TRBV6-1,14,NA,many,TGTGCCAGCAGTGAAGCGCCAGGGAGCACTGAAGCTTTCTTT,CASSEAPGSTEAFF